This entry lists 32 T cell receptor beta chains sequenced from one sample in a study of blood T cell repertoires in COVID-19. TCRdb keeps only in-frame clones here, not all; method: immunoSEQ multiplex PCR. The repertoire consists of about 140,000 clones, with 80% to 90% occurring once and the leading ten covering around 4.5%. Sequencing input: peripheral blood. The receptors here all came from a woman aged 40 to 50 with acute or convalescent COVID-19.

This clone was observed a single time. V is TRBV15 and J is TRBJ2-3, with TRBD2 matching 7 bases. The CDR3 loop spans 15 amino acids. V shed 4 bases and J 3 bases; nucleotides not matched to a gene: 7. Germline lookup yields CDR1 LNHNV and CDR2 YYDKDF (reference sequence). In nucleotides, the CDR3 is TGTGCCACCAGCACCGAGGACGGGAGGACAGATACGCAGTATTTT. Its protein product is CATSTEDGRTDTQYF.

This chain connects TRBV2 to TRBJ1-4; weak D call: TRBD1 (6 bases). Germline V CDR1 and CDR2: SNHLY, FYNNEI. Trimming cost V 7 bases and J 6 bases, with 15 bases left between them. The CDR3 has 14 residues. The CDR3 loop is CASNPDRSDEKLFF. Here the CDR3 DNA reads TGTGCCAGCAACCCCGACAGGTCTGATGAAAAACTGTTTTTT.

This sequence joins TRBV3-1 (or the pseudogene TRBV3-2) and TRBJ1-2; D is ambiguous. V was cut by 7 bases and J by 0 bases, with 6 bases left in between. CDR1 and CDR2 from the germline V gene are LGHDT and YNNKEL (reference sequence). The CDR3 length is 12 residues. This CDR3 is CASNSANYGYTF. In DNA, the CDR3 is TGTGCCAGCAACTCCGCTAACTATGGCTACACCTTC.

This clone appeared a few times. The chain recombines TRBV7-8 with TRBJ1-2; D ambiguous. Germline V gene data show CDR1 as SGHVS and CDR2 as FQNEAQ. The CDR3 extends over 17 amino acids. The V end was cut by 0 bases, the J end by 6 bases, with 20 bases between. As DNA, the CDR3 is TGTGCCAGCAGCTTAGCGGGAAGCTCCGAGGGCGAGGATGGCTACACCTTC. Protein product: CASSLAGSSEGEDGYTF.

The CDR3 bases are TGTGCCAGCAGCAAAGGAGGCGGGGGCCTTTCTAGCACAGATACGCAGTATTTT. Protein: CASSKGGGGLSSTDTQYF. The chain has TRBV21-1 and TRBJ2-3; TRBD2 is taken as the D call from the table, unchecked against the DNA. TRBV21-1 is a pseudogene. CDR3 length: 18 residues.

The chain is built from TRBV13 and TRBJ1-1, with TRBD1 matching over 8 bases. Trimming cost V 4 bases and J 4 bases; bases outside gene matches: 11. The CDR3 is 16 amino acids. The germline CDR1 and CDR2 sequences are PRHDT and FYEKMQ (reference sequence). The CDR3, as DNA: TGTGCCAGCAGCTCGAAGTGGACAGGGAAAGTCACTGAAGCTTTCTTT. The encoded protein is CASSSKWTGKVTEAFF.

The gene calls are TRBV14 and TRBJ1-2; 8 nucleotides line up with TRBD1. Losses at the gene ends were 1 base for V and 6 bases for J; bases not matched to a gene: 1. CDR1 is SGHDN and CDR2 is FVKESK in the germline V gene. This CDR3 has 13 residues. CDR3 residues: CASSQVRGHGYTF. CDR3 bases: TGTGCCAGCAGCCAAGTCAGGGGGCATGGCTACACCTTC.

The chain has TRBV18 and TRBJ2-4; 8 bases fit TRBD2. CDR1 is KGHSH and CDR2 is LQKENI in the germline V gene. CDR3 length equals 17 residues. Losses at the gene ends were 3 bases for V and 0 bases for J; bases not matched to a gene: 7. This chain's CDR3 is CASSPLRTSLAKNIQYF. The CDR3 DNA reads TGTGCCAGCTCACCTCTAAGGACTAGCTTAGCCAAAAACATTCAGTACTTC.

The table lists this clone with a few counts. The chain is built from TRBV3-1 (or the pseudogene TRBV3-2) and TRBJ1-2; D is perhaps TRBD1 (6 bases). This CDR3 spans 15 amino acids. Per germline, CDR1 LGHDT and CDR2 YNNKEL (reference sequence). V shed 4 bases and J shed 8 bases, with 20 bases lying between them. CDR3 DNA sequence: TGTGCCAGCAGCCCCCTCCTAGGGGGATCGAAAGGCTACACCTTC. The encoded protein is CASSPLLGGSKGYTF.

This chain links TRBV30 with TRBJ1-5, with D possibly being TRBD1 (5 bases). The V and J ends lost 5 bases and 11 bases respectively, with 19 bases between them. CDR3 length: 13 residues. Germline V gene data show CDR1 as GTSNPN and CDR2 as SVGIG (reference sequence). The CDR3 loop is CAWSRGGTGSQHF. Here the CDR3 DNA reads TGTGCCTGGTCCCGGGGGGGTACGGGGTCCCAGCATTTT.

This sequence joins TRBV6-5 and TRBJ1-2, with 10 bases lining up with TRBD1. V dropped 4 bases and J dropped 4; count of bases not matched to a gene: 9. The CDR3 sequence is 16 residues long. Germline CDR1 is MNHEY and CDR2 is SVGAGI. The CDR3 spells CASSFYRTGGFYGYTF. DNA for the CDR3: TGTGCCAGCAGTTTTTATCGGACAGGGGGTTTCTATGGCTACACCTTC.

V is TRBV7-3 and J is TRBJ2-7, with TRBD2 identical over 7 bases. Germline CDR1 and CDR2: SGHTA and FQGTGA. The CDR3 is 14 residues long. J gave up 1 base and V 5 bases, and 5 bases lay outside the gene matches. This CDR3 reads CASSPGLGSYEQYF. As DNA, the CDR3 is TGTGCCAGCAGCCCAGGACTAGGGTCCTACGAGCAGTACTTC.

This chain links TRBV5-1 with TRBJ2-7, with a tentative D call TRBD1 (6 bases). This CDR3 spans 15 amino acids. Trimming removed 1 base at V and 2 bases at J, with 13 bases between. In germline, CDR1 is SGHRS, CDR2 YFSETQ. The CDR3 loop is CASSLRQGSAYEQYF. The CDR3 DNA reads TGCGCCAGCAGCTTGCGGCAGGGGTCCGCCTACGAGCAGTACTTC.

The gene calls are TRBV2 and TRBJ2-5; 8 nucleotides align to TRBD1. CDR1 is SNHLY, CDR2 FYNNEI, per germline. Trimming removed 6 bases from V and 5 bases from J; junction bases left unmatched: 11. CDR3 length: 15 residues. The CDR3: CASSTGQGSQETQYF. As DNA, the CDR3 is TGTGCCAGCAGCACTGGACAGGGTTCACAGGAGACCCAGTACTTC.

This clone was seen once. V is TRBV29-1 and J is TRBJ1-5; D is perhaps TRBD1 (5 bases). Trimming shortened V by 4 bases and J by 7 bases, and 14 bases separated the two germline ends. From germline, CDR1 is SQVTM and CDR2 ANQGSEA. The CDR3 extends over 13 amino acids. The CDR3 loop reads CSVGEAGWQPQHF. In DNA, the CDR3 is TGCAGCGTTGGGGAGGCAGGGTGGCAGCCCCAGCATTTT. Full variable domain (outside the CDR3, taken from reference TRBV29-1 and TRBJ1-5): SAVISQKPSRDICQRGTSLTIQCQVDSQVTMMFWYRQQPGQSLTLIATANQGSEATYESGFVIDKFPISRPNLTFSTLTVSNMSPEDSSIYLCSVGEAGWQPQHFGDGTRLSIL.

V usage is TRBV6-5 and J usage is TRBJ1-2; 8 bases fit TRBD1. The V and J ends lost 6 bases and 6 bases, in that order; junction bases with no gene match: 3. CDR3 length: 12 residues. Germline V lookup: CDR1 MNHEY, CDR2 SVGAGI. The DNA of the CDR3 is TGTGCCAGCAGGACAGGGGATCATGGCTACACCTTC. It encodes CASRTGDHGYTF.

V and J are TRBV11-2 and TRBJ1-3, with 8 bases identical to TRBD1. The CDR3 totals 14 residues. Germline lookup yields CDR1 SGHAT and CDR2 FQNNGV. Trimming at V came to 5 bases and at J to 4 bases, leaving 4 bases not matched to a gene. The CDR3 nucleotides are TGTGCCAGCAGCAAACGGGACAGGGGAAACACCATATATTTT. It is translated as CASSKRDRGNTIYF.

The chain combines TRBV6-6 with TRBJ2-7; 9 nucleotides match TRBD1. This CDR3 spans 18 amino acids. With 5 bases clipped from V and 1 base from J, the junction kept 15 bases outside the gene matches. CDR1 is MNHNY, CDR2 SVGAGI, per germline (reference sequence). CDR3: CASSQRLLPGQGSYEQYF. CDR3 sequence (DNA): TGTGCCAGCAGTCAACGGCTCCTCCCGGGACAGGGTTCCTACGAGCAGTACTTC.

The rearrangement uses TRBV7-2 and TRBJ2-3; tentatively, D is TRBD2 (7 bases). Germline CDR1 reads SGHTA; CDR2 reads FQGNSA. Deletions cut 5 bases from V and 5 bases from J, with 11 bases between. The CDR3 is made up of 13 amino acids. The CDR3, as DNA: TGTGCCAGCAGCGGGGGGGCTGGAGATACGCAGTATTTT. Amino acid sequence: CASSGGAGDTQYF.

This clone was picked up a small number of times. The J gene is TRBJ2-3, the V gene TRBV6-4, with D perhaps matching TRBD2 (6 bases). The V end was cut by 3 bases, the J end by 0 bases, with 10 bases between. The CDR3 has 15 residues. The V gene's germline CDR1 is MRHNA and CDR2 SNTAGT. CDR3 sequence: CASSEGGTSTDTQYF. CDR3 DNA sequence: TGTGCCAGCAGTGAAGGCGGGACTAGCACAGATACGCAGTATTTT.

Written as DNA, the CDR3 is TGTGCCAGCAGCCCAATAGCGGGAGTCTACAATGAGCAGTTCTTC. This encodes CASSPIAGVYNEQFF. J is TRBJ2-1 and V is TRBV7-2, with 9 bases fitting TRBD2. Trimming cost V 5 bases and J 3 bases; bases outside gene matches: 5. The CDR3 sequence is 15 residues long. Germline-derived CDR1 and CDR2 are SGHTA and FQGNSA.

The chain couples TRBV7-3 to TRBJ2-7, with 10 bases matching TRBD1. The CDR3 consists of 15 residues. The junction had 9 bases not matched to a gene; V was cut back by 4 bases and J by 6 bases. Germline loops: CDR1 SGHTA, CDR2 FQGTGA. In DNA, the CDR3 is TGTGCCAGCAGCTCGATGGGACAGGGGTTGAGCGAGCAGTACTTC. It encodes CASSSMGQGLSEQYF.

V and J are TRBV5-1 and TRBJ2-5; 8 bases are shared with TRBD1. The V segment lost 3 bases and the J segment 4 bases; nucleotides outside the gene matches: 14. The CDR3 contains 17 residues. Germline V gives CDR1 SGHRS, CDR2 YFSETQ. Here the CDR3 reads CASSSSYLRGLAETQYF. The CDR3 bases are TGCGCCAGCAGCTCCTCGTATCTCAGGGGGCTGGCAGAGACCCAGTACTTC.

The chain is built from TRBV3-1 (or the pseudogene TRBV3-2) and TRBJ2-1, with D perhaps matching TRBD2 (7 bases). The CDR3 has 15 residues. V gave up 3 bases and J gave up 8 bases, with 17 bases separating them. Germline lookup yields CDR1 LGHDT and CDR2 YNNKEL (reference sequence). As DNA, the CDR3 is TGTGCCAGCAGCCACCGAGGGGGGGGAAAGTATGAGCAGTTCTTC. It yields the protein CASSHRGGGKYEQFF.

The chain uses TRBV20-1 and TRBJ2-7; 7 bases line up with TRBD1. Germline V CDR1 and CDR2: DFQATT, SNEGSKA (reference sequence). V dropped 5 bases and J dropped 2; count of bases not matched to a gene: 3. The CDR3 runs 12 residues. The chain's CDR3 is CSAGGTAYEQYF. The CDR3 DNA reads TGCAGTGCTGGTGGGACAGCCTACGAGCAGTACTTC.

The gene calls are TRBV2 and TRBJ1-4; D remains ambiguous. The V and J ends lost 1 base and 4 bases respectively, with 13 bases between them. The CDR3 totals 16 residues. Germline values: CDR1 SNHLY, CDR2 FYNNEI. For the CDR3, the DNA is TGTGCCAGCAGTGAAGGGTCCCCTATCTATAATGAAAAACTGTTTTTT. Translated: CASSEGSPIYNEKLFF.

This clone was counted a single time. The CDR3 region is CASSHDAGANYGYTF. CDR3 nucleotides: TGTGCCAGCAGCCACGACGCGGGAGCTAACTATGGCTACACCTTC. V gene TRBV9 combines with J gene TRBJ1-2; D call uncertain. V shed 4 bases and J shed 0 bases, with 13 bases lying between them. The CDR3 sequence is 15 residues long. Germline CDR1 SGDLS, CDR2 YYNGEE.

J is TRBJ2-1 and V is TRBV24-1, with 9 bases that match TRBD1. Trimming took 0 bases from V and 7 from J; bases not matched to a gene: 6. Germline V gene data show CDR1 as KGHDR and CDR2 as SFDVKD. CDR3 length: 16 amino acids. CDR3 DNA: TGTGCCACCAGTGATTTGGGGGGACAGGGTTGGAATGAGCAGTTCTTC. Encoded protein: CATSDLGGQGWNEQFF.

The chain is built from TRBV28 and TRBJ2-1, with 8 bases matching TRBD2. In germline, CDR1 is MDHEN, CDR2 SYDVKM. The trim removed 6 bases at V and 5 bases at J, leaving 3 bases unmatched. The CDR3 length is 13 residues. The CDR3 DNA reads TGTGCCAGCAGCGGGGGGGGCCACAATGAGCAGTTCTTC. Translation: CASSGGGHNEQFF.

This clone was detected once. The genes are TRBV5-3 and TRBJ1-2; D perhaps matches TRBD1 (6 bases). TRBV5-3 has ORF status, its function being uncertain. This CDR3 contains 15 residues. The V end was cut by 4 bases, the J end by 4 bases, with 17 bases between. The CDR3 reads CARSRIQDSSYGYTF. The CDR3 region has the DNA TGTGCCAGAAGCCGAATCCAGGACAGTTCCTATGGCTACACCTTC.

This clone was detected only once. The chain recombines TRBV4-1 with TRBJ2-5; 10 nucleotides agree with TRBD2. The ends lost 1 base at V and 4 bases at J; junction bases unmatched: 3. This CDR3 has 15 residues. CDR1 is MGHRA, CDR2 YSYEKL, per germline. CDR3 in amino acids: CASSQGAGGSETQYF. CDR3 nucleotides: TGCGCCAGCAGCCAAGGAGCGGGAGGGTCAGAGACCCAGTACTTC.

The V call is TRBV27, the J call TRBJ2-7; 7 bases line up with TRBD1. The germline V gene encodes CDR1 MNHEY and CDR2 SMNVEV (reference sequence). Trimming took 3 bases from V and 5 from J; bases not matched to a gene: 4. The CDR3 totals 13 residues. In DNA form, the CDR3 reads TGTGCCAGCAGTTTTGAGGGGGCCCACGAGCAGTACTTC. Translating it yields CASSFEGAHEQYF.